The 27 T cell receptor beta chains presented below share a single source sample, sequenced in a study of T-cell reconstitution after alpha-beta-depleted transplantation in children. Unique molecular identifiers tagged the TCRbeta library. TCRdb recomputed calls from the PCR reads with MiXCR, one row per CDR3 protein. Of 350,000 to 500,000 distinct CDR3 sequences listed, 43% are singletons. This sample comprised PBMCs, obtained before TCRalphabeta/CD19-depleted stem cell transplant. The source of these receptors is a girl aged 2-15 years with aplastic anemia, due to receive a stem cell transplant.

This clonotype has only a few counts. J is TRBJ2-1 and V is TRBV7-2, with D uncertain. Trimming stripped 2 bases from V and 6 bases from J, with 5 bases between. Germline V gene data show CDR1 as SGHTA and CDR2 as FQGNSA. The length of the CDR3 is 12 residues. Here the CDR3 DNA reads TGTGCCAGCAGCTTACCCCTCAATGAGCAGTTCTTC. This sequence encodes CASSLPLNEQFF.

This clonotype was detected ten times or more. This chain uses TRBV7-9 with TRBJ1-1; D is unresolved. The germline gives CDR1 SEHNR, CDR2 FQNEAQ (reference sequence). There are 13 residues in the CDR3. V lost 4 bases and J lost 6, with 12 bases in between. The CDR3 DNA is TGTGCCAGCAGCTCAGAAGGGAGGGCTGAAGCTTTCTTT. Translating gives CASSSEGRAEAFF.

V is TRBV3-1 and J is TRBJ1-1; a weak D match, TRBD1 (6 bases). Trimming stripped 3 bases from V and 1 base from J, with 9 bases between. CDR3 length: 14 amino acids. Germline V gene sequence: CDR1 LGHDT, CDR2 YNNKEL (reference sequence). The CDR3 DNA follows: TGTGCCAGCAGCCATACAGGGAAGAACACTGAAGCTTTCTTT. It is translated as CASSHTGKNTEAFF.

This clonotype has more than one count but fewer than ten. J is TRBJ2-7 and V is TRBV20-1; D not resolved. The CDR3 has 13 residues. The germline gives CDR1 DFQATT, CDR2 SNEGSKA (reference sequence). Deletions cut 1 base from V and 3 bases from J, with 10 bases between. CDR3 nucleotides: TGCAGTGCTAGAGGACACCCAAACTACGAGCAGTACTTC. Amino acids: CSARGHPNYEQYF.

This clonotype was counted at least ten times. This chain joins TRBV6-1 and TRBJ1-1; 10 bases line up with TRBD1. Germline CDR1 MNHNS, CDR2 SASEGT. The CDR3 sequence is 15 residues long. J gave up 5 bases and V 8 bases, and 11 bases lay outside the gene matches. The CDR3 loop is CASCLPGDRGTEAFF. The CDR3 DNA reads TGTGCCAGCTGCTTGCCTGGGGACAGGGGTACTGAAGCTTTCTTT.

This clonotype was picked up a small number of times. The rearrangement joins TRBV5-5 to TRBJ2-2; the match to TRBD2 covers 12 bases. CDR1 and CDR2 (germline): SGHKS, YYEKEE (reference sequence). The CDR3 contains 18 residues. Trimming cost V 2 bases and J 7 bases; bases outside gene matches: 12. CDR3 region: CASSLAHLTSGRGGELFF. The CDR3, as DNA: TGTGCCAGCAGCTTAGCCCACTTGACTAGCGGGAGAGGCGGGGAGCTGTTTTTT. Looking up the rest from reference TRBV5-5 and TRBJ2-2 gives the full variable domain: DAGVTQSPTHLIKTRGQQVTLRCSPISGHKSVSWYQQVLGQGPQFIFQYYEKEERGRGNFPDRFSARQFPNYSSELNVNALLLGDSALYLCASSLAHLTSGRGGELFFGEGSRLTVL.

The gene calls are TRBV29-1 and TRBJ2-3; the D is unclear. V dropped 6 bases and J dropped 2 bases, with 15 bases sitting between them. The germline CDR1 and CDR2 sequences are SQVTM and ANQGSEA. The CDR3 sequence is 14 residues long. Here the CDR3 reads CSVAVTAYTDTQYF. DNA for the CDR3: TGCAGCGTGGCGGTAACAGCCTACACAGATACGCAGTATTTT.

The chain combines TRBV20-1 with TRBJ2-3; the match to TRBD2 covers 15 bases. With 6 bases clipped from V and 4 bases from J, the junction kept 8 bases outside the gene matches. The CDR3 covers 16 residues. CDR1 DFQATT and CDR2 SNEGSKA come from the germline V gene (reference sequence). The CDR3 loop is CSARTSGRAPADTQYF. For the CDR3, the DNA is TGCAGTGCCCGGACTAGCGGGAGGGCTCCGGCAGATACGCAGTATTTT.

The rearrangement joins TRBV12-3 or TRBV12-4 to TRBJ2-1, with TRBD1 matching 9 bases. The CDR3 has 18 amino acids. V lost 5 bases to trimming and J lost 7 bases; unmatched junction nucleotides: 18. CDR3 DNA: TGTGCCAGCAGTCTACTTACCCCGGGACAGGGAAGATGGAATGAGCAGTTCTTC. Encoded protein: CASSLLTPGQGRWNEQFF.

This chain links TRBV18 with TRBJ2-3; 13 bases align to TRBD2. Germline V gene lookup returns CDR1 KGHSH and CDR2 LQKENI. Trimming took 4 bases from V and 2 from J; bases not matched to a gene: 3. The CDR3 is made up of 16 amino acids. CDR3 DNA sequence: TGTGCCAGCTCACGGGGACTAGCGGGGTCCACAGATACGCAGTATTTT. It codes for CASSRGLAGSTDTQYF.

The chain joins TRBV12-3 or TRBV12-4 to TRBJ2-5, with D hard to call. The CDR3 has 13 amino acids. Deletions cut 2 bases from V and 1 base from J, with 5 bases between. The CDR3 loop is CASSLTTQETQYF. CDR3 nucleotides: TGTGCCAGCAGTTTAACAACCCAAGAGACCCAGTACTTC.

The chain couples TRBV5-1 to TRBJ2-7; D ambiguous. Germline assignment: CDR1 SGHRS and CDR2 YFSETQ. V was clipped by 2 bases and J by 4 bases, with 13 bases between them. CDR3 length equals 14 residues. CDR3 sequence: CASSLSGSRYEQYF. The CDR3 bases are TGCGCCAGCAGCTTATCCGGATCGAGGTACGAGCAGTACTTC.

This clonotype was seen ten or more times. This chain links TRBV15 with TRBJ2-3, with TRBD2 matching over 12 bases. Germline assignment: CDR1 LNHNV and CDR2 YYDKDF (reference sequence). The CDR3 length is 19 residues. V lost 3 bases and J lost 0; bases outside the gene matches: 10. The CDR3: CATSSLWTSGKASTDTQYF. CDR3 nucleotides: TGTGCCACCAGCAGCCTCTGGACTAGCGGGAAAGCTAGCACAGATACGCAGTATTTT.

A remark on this clonotype: In this CDR3 the conserved last residue, phenylalanine or tryptophan, is missing, so a read error is likely. The DNA of the CDR3 is TGTGCCAGCAGTCCTGGGGGCAGCATAAATCAGCCCCAGCATTCT. This sequence encodes CASSPGGSINQPQHS. This sequence joins TRBV28 and TRBJ1-5; D is perhaps TRBD1 (6 bases). CDR1 and CDR2 (germline): MDHEN, SYDVKM. CDR3 length: 15 amino acids. Trimming cost V 5 bases and J 4 bases, with 15 bases left between them.

The V call is TRBV27, the J call TRBJ2-7; D remains ambiguous. Trimming stripped 2 bases from V and 1 base from J, with 9 bases between. Germline assignment: CDR1 MNHEY and CDR2 SMNVEV (reference sequence). This CDR3 is 14 amino acids long. CDR3 in DNA: TGTGCCAGCAGTTTAAAGTGGGCATCCTACGAGCAGTACTTC. This encodes CASSLKWASYEQYF.

The chain has TRBV29-1 and TRBJ1-5, with D maybe TRBD1 (5 bases). The germline V gene encodes CDR1 SQVTM and CDR2 ANQGSEA. The CDR3 is made up of 12 amino acids. V gave up 3 bases and J gave up 15 bases, with 18 bases separating them. CDR3 amino acids: CSVDPGTGTVHF. The CDR3, as DNA: TGCAGCGTTGACCCAGGGACCGGGACTGTGCATTTT.

Only a few counts were recorded for this clonotype. The chain has TRBV20-1 and TRBJ2-1; D may be TRBD2 (6 bases). Germline V CDR1 and CDR2: DFQATT, SNEGSKA (reference sequence). The CDR3 consists of 16 residues. V was clipped by 6 bases and J by 9 bases, with 27 bases between them. As DNA, the CDR3 is TGCAGTGCGGGCGCCGGGACTCGTACGCCTGGACCTGAGCAGTTCTTC. Protein: CSAGAGTRTPGPEQFF.

This clonotype was detected a few times. This chain joins TRBV7-2 and TRBJ2-7, with 7 bases fitting TRBD2. Germline loops: CDR1 SGHTA, CDR2 FQGNSA. Trimming took 8 bases from V and 2 from J; bases not matched to a gene: 9. The CDR3 has 14 amino acids. Here the CDR3 reads CASLWSSGTYEQYF. The CDR3 nucleotides read TGTGCCAGCCTTTGGTCTAGCGGAACCTACGAGCAGTACTTC.

This sequence joins TRBV6-1 and TRBJ2-5; D may be TRBD2 (6 bases). Germline-derived CDR1 and CDR2 are MNHNS and SASEGT. The CDR3 consists of 13 residues. Trimming removed 7 bases from V and 5 bases from J, with 14 bases in between. CDR3: CASKNRGVETQYF. The CDR3 coding sequence is TGTGCCAGCAAGAACCGCGGGGTTGAGACCCAGTACTTC.

This clonotype has only one observation. The rearrangement joins TRBV7-3 to TRBJ2-3, with 12 positions matching TRBD2. This CDR3 region has 16 residues. In germline, CDR1 is SGHTA, CDR2 FQGTGA. V was clipped by 5 bases and J by 3 bases; unmatched bases: 6. CDR3 in DNA: TGTGCCAGCAGCCAGACTAGCGGGAGCGGAACAGATACGCAGTATTTT. Translating gives CASSQTSGSGTDTQYF.

This chain links TRBV30 with TRBJ2-7; 7 bases agree with TRBD1. Germline V CDR1 and CDR2: GTSNPN, SVGIG (reference sequence). The CDR3 totals 13 residues. The V gene end was trimmed by 2 bases and the J gene end by 2 bases; junction bases not matched to a gene: 3. The CDR3 bases are TGTGCCTGGAGTCGGGACAGCACCTACGAGCAGTACTTC. Its protein is CAWSRDSTYEQYF.

This clonotype has a single count. The rearrangement links TRBV28 to TRBJ2-4; 8 bases are a match to TRBD1. This CDR3 region has 14 residues. The V segment lost 6 bases and the J segment 8 bases; nucleotides outside the gene matches: 9. The germline CDR1 and CDR2 sequences are MDHEN and SYDVKM. This chain's CDR3 is CASRKPRGLYIQYF. The CDR3 DNA follows: TGTGCCAGCAGGAAGCCCAGGGGGCTATACATTCAGTACTTC.

This clonotype was seen a few times. The chain has TRBV12-3 or TRBV12-4 and TRBJ1-4; maybe TRBD1 (6 bases). Trimming pared 0 bases from V and 0 bases from J, leaving 14 bases between. This CDR3 is 18 amino acids long. CDR3 nucleotides: TGTGCCAGCAGTTTAGCGCAGGGGAATATTGCAACTAATGAAAAACTGTTTTTT. Translating it yields CASSLAQGNIATNEKLFF.

In DNA, the CDR3 is TGCGCCAGCAGCTTGAGGGCAAGAGAGACCCAGTACTTC. Residues: CASSLRARETQYF. The rearrangement uses TRBV5-1 and TRBJ2-5, with unresolved D. Germline V gene lookup returns CDR1 SGHRS and CDR2 YFSETQ. V was shortened by 1 base and J by 4 bases, with 8 bases between the two germline ends. This CDR3 is 13 amino acids long.

This clonotype was detected a few times. This chain connects TRBV20-1 to TRBJ2-1; unclear D gene. This CDR3 has 14 amino acids. The germline V gene encodes CDR1 DFQATT and CDR2 SNEGSKA (reference sequence). Between the trimmed V and J ends, which lost 1 base and 2 bases, there was a span of 9 bases. The CDR3 protein is CSARGTGPYNEQFF. The CDR3 bases are TGCAGTGCTAGAGGGACGGGCCCCTACAATGAGCAGTTCTTC.

The sample holds many counts of this clonotype. This chain links TRBV20-1 with TRBJ2-3; D gene ambiguous. Germline values: CDR1 DFQATT, CDR2 SNEGSKA (reference sequence). CDR3 length: 11 residues. The V end lost 6 bases, the J end lost 2 bases, and 6 bases lay between the germline ends. CDR3 protein: CSACPTDTQYF. The CDR3 bases are TGCAGTGCCTGCCCCACAGATACGCAGTATTTT.

J is TRBJ2-7 and V is TRBV3-1; no clear D. The length of the CDR3 is 16 residues. V was cut by 2 bases and J by 4 bases, with 18 bases left in between. Germline values: CDR1 LGHDT, CDR2 YNNKEL (reference sequence). In DNA, the CDR3 is TGTGCCAGCAGCCAAAGCAAGCGCGTCCGGGTGTACGAGCAGTACTTC. Protein: CASSQSKRVRVYEQYF.